These T cell receptor beta chains were read from a single sample in a study of blood T cell repertoires in COVID-19. Clones were read by immunoSEQ multiplex PCR, and TCRdb kept only the in-frame ones, dropping some. The sample holds around 60,000 clones, more than 70% seen once. The sequenced sample consisted of peripheral blood. The receptor set was obtained from a man aged 25-45 years with COVID-19, enrolled during active disease. Both conserved end residues are part of each CDR3. D genes are given only for firm matches. A clone size is listed for some rows: how often the clone was seen (once, few, many), or a class if it is expanded.

TRBV18,.,TRBJ2-3,.,CASSSSGGQADTQYF,TGTGCCAGCTCAAGTTCGGGGGGACAGGCAGATACGCAGTATTTT
TRBV6-5,TRBD2,TRBJ2-5,.,CASRLRGGPETQYF,TGTGCCAGCCGCCTACGGGGGGGGCCGGAGACCCAGTACTTC
TRBV15,TRBD1,TRBJ2-2,.,CATSSGQGQAGELFF,TGTGCCACCAGCAGCGGACAGGGTCAAGCCGGGGAGCTGTTTTTT
TRBV9,.,TRBJ2-1,.,CASSVSLGRRDLNNEQFF,TGTGCCAGCAGCGTATCTTTGGGGCGGCGGGACTTAAACAATGAGCAGTTCTTC
TRBV19,TRBD2,TRBJ2-1,.,CASRVSGGAIEQFF,TGTGCCAGTAGAGTTAGCGGGGGGGCGATTGAGCAGTTCTTC
TRBV29-1,.,TRBJ1-1,.,CSVAPNSQEAEAFF,TGCAGCGTTGCCCCGAATAGTCAAGAAGCTGAAGCTTTCTTT
TRBV19,.,TRBJ2-5,.,CASSTTGDRETQYF,TGTGCCAGTAGTACGACAGGCGATAGGGAGACCCAGTACTTC
TRBV29-1,.,TRBJ2-2,.,CSVLRWGSNTGELFF,TGCAGCGTTTTAAGGTGGGGCTCGAACACCGGGGAGCTGTTTTTT
TRBV10-1,.,TRBJ1-1,.,CASSDRPGGDTEAFF,TGCGCCAGCAGTGACCGCCCCGGGGGAGACACTGAAGCTTTCTTT
TRBV28,TRBD1,TRBJ1-3,once,CASRGQGTGNTIYF,TGTGCCAGCAGAGGACAGGGAACTGGAAACACCATATATTTT
TRBV5-4,.,TRBJ1-4,.,CASSLGEQRGGEKLFF,TGTGCCAGCAGCTTAGGAGAACAGCGGGGTGGTGAAAAACTGTTTTTT
TRBV5-4,.,TRBJ2-5,.,CASRPVSGETQYF,TGTGCCAGCAGACCCGTGTCGGGAGAGACCCAGTACTTC
TRBV2,.,TRBJ1-1,.,CASRGDRRAFF,TGTGCCAGCAGGGGCGACAGGAGAGCTTTCTTT
TRBV2,.,TRBJ1-1,once,CASSGSYRITEAFF,TGTGCCAGCAGTGGGTCTTACAGAATCACTGAAGCTTTCTTT
TRBV2,.,TRBJ2-7,few,CASSEPRGEYEQYF,TGTGCCAGCAGTGAGCCCAGGGGGGAGTACGAGCAGTACTTC
TRBV29-1,.,TRBJ1-2,.,CSVGRSAGGYTF,TGCAGCGTTGGTCGTTCGGCGGGAGGCTACACCTTC
TRBV9,.,TRBJ1-3,.,CASSVGGSSGNTIYF,TGTGCCAGCAGCGTAGGTGGTAGCTCTGGAAACACCATATATTTT
TRBV6-1,.,TRBJ2-7,medium-sized,CASSDRGGPYEQYF,TGTGCCAGCAGTGATAGGGGGGGCCCCTACGAGCAGTACTTC